This T cell receptor (beta chain) was obtained from a study of neurological immune-mediated disorders. The CDR3 is made up of 14 amino acids. CDR1 LGHNA and CDR2 YNFKEQ come from the germline V gene. V lost 3 bases, J lost 5 bases, and 13 bases lay in between. It was by 5'RACE with 10-nucleotide random UMIs that the cDNA was made. TCRdb re-called the 5' RACE reads through MiXCR, storing one row per CDR3 protein. Of under 50,000 distinct CDR3 sequences listed, about 23% are singletons. The receptor was derived from a woman in her seventies in good health. The sample taken for sequencing was PBMCs. This chain joins TRBV4-2 and TRBJ2-5, with a possible D match to TRBD2 (7 bases). The CDR3: CASSQGGPAETQYF. As DNA, the CDR3 is TGTGCCAGCAGCCAGGGGGGGCCGGCGGAGACCCAGTACTTC.